A selection of T cell receptor beta chains follows, all from one sample in a study of blood T cells in healthy people across ages. A single record per CDR3 protein comes from TCRdb applying MiXCR to the 5' RACE reads. The table includes roughly 2 million distinct CDR3 sequences, less than 50% detected once. Material: blood. The receptor source for this set is a woman aged 40 to 50 in good health. CDR3s include the opening cysteine and the closing phenylalanine or tryptophan. A D gene is named only where the DNA matches it firmly. Size is omitted from some rows. Given values are once, few, many or a class for expanded clones.

TRBV28	few	.	TRBJ1-2	TGTGCCAGCAGCCGTACAGGGTTTTACTATGGCTACACCTTC	CASSRTGFYYGYTF
TRBV10-2	.	TRBD2	TRBJ2-3	TGCGCCAGCAGTGAGATTGGACTAGCTGGCACAGATACGCAGTATTTT	CASSEIGLAGTDTQYF
TRBV20-1	many	TRBD2	TRBJ2-4	TGCAGTGTCCGTAGCGGGGCGGGACGGAATCAGTACTTC	CSVRSGAGRNQYF
TRBV18	few	.	TRBJ2-1	TGTGCCAGCTCACCAAATCGTCCAGACAATGAGCAGTTCTTC	CASSPNRPDNEQFF
TRBV6-5	few	TRBD1	TRBJ1-4	TGTGCCAGCAGAGACAGGGCTTGGGGTGAAAAACTGTTTTTT	CASRDRAWGEKLFF
TRBV18	.	.	TRBJ1-2	TGTGCCAGCTCACCACCGGGGAATAACTATGGCTACACCTTC	CASSPPGNNYGYTF
TRBV18	.	.	TRBJ2-3	.	CASAPPSVPDTQYF
TRBV24-1	.	.	TRBJ2-3	TGTGCCACCAGTGATTGGACCCCTAGAGATGATACGCAGTATTTT	CATSDWTPRDDTQYF
TRBV6-2/TRBV6-3	once	TRBD2	TRBJ2-2	TGTGCCAGCAGTTCCCTGCGGGGGGAAGAGAGCACCGGGGAGCTGTTTTTT	CASSSLRGEESTGELFF
TRBV20-1	.	TRBD2	TRBJ2-1	TGCAGTGCTACTAGTCGGGGGGATTATGAGCAGTTCTTC	CSATSRGDYEQFF
TRBV4-3	.	.	TRBJ1-1	TGCGCCAGCAGCCAAGGGGCCGGGGGGACACTCCGCACTGAAGCTTTCTTT	CASSQGAGGTLRTEAFF
TRBV7-2	few	.	TRBJ2-3	TGTGCCAGCAGCTTAGACTTTGGGCAGTATTTT	CASSLDFGQYF
TRBV7-8	.	TRBD1	TRBJ2-7	TGTGCCAGCAGCTTAGAGGACAGGGTTGGAGGGCAGTACTTC	CASSLEDRVGGQYF
TRBV7-2	.	.	TRBJ2-7	TGTGCCAGCAGCTTAGGGACATATACCTACGAGCAGTACTTC	CASSLGTYTYEQYF
TRBV6-1	.	.	TRBJ1-5	TGTGCCAGCAGCGGGACCATTAGCAATCAGCCCCAGCATTTT	CASSGTISNQPQHF
TRBV11-2	.	TRBD2	TRBJ2-3	TGTGCCAGCAGCTTAAGGACTAGCGGGGGCCGAAGCACAGATACGCAGTATTTT	CASSLRTSGGRSTDTQYF
TRBV6-1	.	TRBD1	TRBJ2-7	TGTGCCAGCACTACAGGGGTGGGCGAGCAGTACTTC	CASTTGVGEQYF
TRBV27	few	TRBD2	TRBJ2-3	TGTGCCAGCAGTTTAACGCCGACTAGCGATGATACGCAGTATTTT	CASSLTPTSDDTQYF
TRBV20-1	.	.	TRBJ2-7	TGCAGTGCGACGGCGGGGGCCCCTAGGTACGAGCAGTACTTC	CSATAGAPRYEQYF
TRBV29-1	.	TRBD1	TRBJ2-1	TGCAGCGTTGAAAGGGGACAGGGTCTCCACAATGAGCAGTTCTTC	CSVERGQGLHNEQFF
TRBV7-2	.	.	TRBJ1-5	TGTGCCAGCAGCTTTCGTCCGGGAACGGGTCAGCCCCAGCATTTT	CASSFRPGTGQPQHF
TRBV2	.	.	TRBJ2-1	TGTGCCAGCAGTGAAAGGCAGGGGCAGGGTGTCGTGTTCTTC	CASSERQGQGVVFF
TRBV10-3	.	.	TRBJ1-1	TGTTCCATGGGCCGAGGGGACACTGAAGCTTTCTTT	CSMGRGDTEAFF
TRBV29-1	few	TRBD2	TRBJ2-1	TGCAGCGTAACGGGACTAGCGGGCTACAATGAGCAGTTCTTC	CSVTGLAGYNEQFF
TRBV12-3/TRBV12-4	.	.	TRBJ2-7	TGTGCCAGCAGTTTAGACTCTCGGTCTGGCCGATACAATGAGCAGTACTTC	CASSLDSRSGRYNEQYF
TRBV28	few	.	TRBJ2-3	TGTGCCAGCAGTTTTGTGCGGCCGGGGGGCGTTGATACGCAGTATTTT	CASSFVRPGGVDTQYF
TRBV2	.	.	TRBJ1-6	TGTGCCAGCAGCGAGAATGAGGATTCACCCCTCCACTTT	CASSENEDSPLHF
TRBV27	.	TRBD2	TRBJ2-1	TGTGCCAGCAGACTAGCGGGGGCTCTACACAATGAGCAGTTCTTC	CASRLAGALHNEQFF
TRBV5-1	.	TRBD2	TRBJ2-1	TGCGGCAGCAGCTTGCCGGCTAGCGGGAGCTCCTACAATGAGCAGTTCTTC	CGSSLPASGSSYNEQFF
TRBV29-1	.	.	TRBJ2-2	TGCAGCCTAATGGACCCGAACACCGGGGAGCTGTTTTTT	CSLMDPNTGELFF
TRBV12-3/TRBV12-4	.	.	TRBJ2-1	TGTGCCAGCAGTTTGAGCATCATTACAAATATCCCCGATGAGCAGTTCTTC	CASSLSIITNIPDEQFF
TRBV6-2/TRBV6-3	.	.	TRBJ1-1	TGTGCCAGCAGTTACAGGCGCGCTGAAGCTTTCTTT	CASSYRRAEAFF
TRBV7-2	.	.	TRBJ2-7	TGTGCCAGAGACGATGCCGGAGGACTCTACGAGCAGTACTTC	CARDDAGGLYEQYF
TRBV13	.	TRBD2	TRBJ2-1	TGTGCCAGCAGCACGACTAGCGGGGGGTCACCTGACAATGAGCAGTTCTTC	CASSTTSGGSPDNEQFF
TRBV24-1	few	TRBD2	TRBJ2-1	TGTGCCACCAGTGATCATCCGTCTAGCGGGGGTAATGAGCAGTTCTTC	CATSDHPSSGGNEQFF
TRBV6-5	.	.	TRBJ2-7	TGTGCCAGCAGAACTACCTCTGAGCAGTACTTC	CASRTTSEQYF
TRBV11-2	.	TRBD1	TRBJ1-2	TGTGCCAGCAGCTTAATCGGACAGGGGGCGCTTAAGCCGTCACTCCTCTATGGCTACACCTTC	CASSLIGQGALKPSLLYGYTF
TRBV7-7	.	TRBD2	TRBJ2-5	TGTGCTAGCAGCGTCGCTAGCGGCGAAGAGACCCAGTACTTC	CASSVASGEETQYF
TRBV28	.	.	TRBJ2-5	TGTGCCAGCAGTTTAGGGGACCTAACTGGAAAGACCCAGTACTTC	CASSLGDLTGKTQYF
TRBV12-3/TRBV12-4	.	.	TRBJ2-7	TGTGCCAGCAGTTTTGGAGAGGACGAGCAGTACTTC	CASSFGEDEQYF
TRBV24-1	.	TRBD1	TRBJ1-2	TGTGCCACCAGCAAAACGGGACAGCCAAACTATGGCTACACCTTC	CATSKTGQPNYGYTF
TRBV18	.	.	TRBJ1-1	TGTGCCAGCTCACCACCCTCCTACACTGAAGCTTTCTTT	CASSPPSYTEAFF
TRBV12-3/TRBV12-4	few	.	TRBJ2-7	TGTGCCAGCAGTTTCTCCCCCAAGCTACGGGAACGCGAGCAGTACTTC	CASSFSPKLREREQYF
TRBV3-1	.	.	TRBJ2-7	TGTGCCAGCAGCCAAGTGGGACTTTCCGGGACGGACTCCTACGAGCAGTACTTC	CASSQVGLSGTDSYEQYF
TRBV15	few	.	TRBJ2-6	TGTGCCACCAGCAGTGGTGGGGAATCTGGGGCCAACGTCCTGACTTTC	CATSSGGESGANVLTF
TRBV4-3	.	TRBD1	TRBJ2-6	TGCGCCAGCAGCCAGGGACAGTCCGGGGCCAACGTCCTGACTTTC	CASSQGQSGANVLTF
TRBV3-1	.	.	TRBJ2-7	TGTGCCAGCAGCCCCGAGAGGGGCCGGACCTACGAGCAGTACTTC	CASSPERGRTYEQYF
TRBV5-1	.	.	TRBJ1-2	TGCGCCAGCAGCTTGGAGGGGGGGCAGAACTATGGCTACACCTTC	CASSLEGGQNYGYTF
TRBV7-2	.	.	TRBJ2-1	TGTGCCAGCAGCTCTTCGGGACTCGGGCGGGGAAATGAGCAGTTCTTC	CASSSSGLGRGNEQFF
TRBV4-3	.	.	TRBJ2-5	TGCGCCAGCAGCCAAGGGTTGCCGACACAAGAGACCCAGTACTTC	CASSQGLPTQETQYF
TRBV11-2	.	.	TRBJ2-7	TGTGCCAGCAGCTTTGTTCGTGGAGTGTGCGAGCAGTACTTC	CASSFVRGVCEQYF
TRBV7-2	once	.	TRBJ2-1	TGTGCCAGCAGCTTAGGACAGCCCTCCTACAATGAGCAGTTCTTC	CASSLGQPSYNEQFF
TRBV9	.	TRBD2	TRBJ2-1	TGTGCCAGCAGCGTAGCTAGTGGGGATGGGAGGGACTACTCCTACAATGAGCAGTTCTTC	CASSVASGDGRDYSYNEQFF
TRBV27	once	.	TRBJ2-5	TGTGCCAGCAGTTCGTCGGGGATAACGGGTGAGACCCAGTACTTC	CASSSSGITGETQYF
TRBV27	.	.	TRBJ2-7	TGTGCCAGCAGTTTATTGGGTGGGAGCAGTGAGCAGTACTTC	CASSLLGGSSEQYF